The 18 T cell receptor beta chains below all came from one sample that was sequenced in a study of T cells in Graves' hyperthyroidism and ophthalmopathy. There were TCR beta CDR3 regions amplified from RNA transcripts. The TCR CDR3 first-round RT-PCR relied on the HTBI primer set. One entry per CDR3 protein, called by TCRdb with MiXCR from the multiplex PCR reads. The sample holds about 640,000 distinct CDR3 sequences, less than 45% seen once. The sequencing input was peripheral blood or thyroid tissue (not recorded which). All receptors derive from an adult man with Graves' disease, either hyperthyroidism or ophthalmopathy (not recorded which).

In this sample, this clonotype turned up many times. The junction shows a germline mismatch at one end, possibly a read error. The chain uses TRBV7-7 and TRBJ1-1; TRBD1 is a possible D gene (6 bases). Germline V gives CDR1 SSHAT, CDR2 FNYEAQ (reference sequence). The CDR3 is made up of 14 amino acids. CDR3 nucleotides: TGTGCTAGCAGCCCAATACAGGGGAACACTGAAGCTTTCTTT. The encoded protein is CASSPIQGNTEAFF.

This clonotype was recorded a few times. CDR3 sequence: CASSLAGTGDRSGANVLTF. The DNA for the CDR3 is TGTGCCAGCAGCTTAGCCGGGACAGGTGACCGCTCTGGGGCCAACGTCCTGACTTTC. J is TRBJ2-6 and V is TRBV13; TRBD1 matches 8 bases. The CDR3 contains 19 residues. Unmatched junction bases numbered 8, after V lost 1 base and J lost 0 bases. Germline loops: CDR1 PRHDT, CDR2 FYEKMQ (reference sequence).

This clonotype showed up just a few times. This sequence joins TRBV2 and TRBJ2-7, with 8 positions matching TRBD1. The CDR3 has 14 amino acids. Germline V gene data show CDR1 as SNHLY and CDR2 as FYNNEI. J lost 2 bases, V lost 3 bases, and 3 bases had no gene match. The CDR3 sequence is CASSDPTGAYEQYF. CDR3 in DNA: TGTGCCAGCAGTGACCCGACAGGGGCCTACGAGCAGTACTTC.

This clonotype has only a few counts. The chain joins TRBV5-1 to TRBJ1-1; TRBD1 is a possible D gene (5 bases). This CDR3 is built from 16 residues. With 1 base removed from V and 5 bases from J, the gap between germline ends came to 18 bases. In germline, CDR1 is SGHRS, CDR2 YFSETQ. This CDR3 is CASSLTGPPTVTEAFF. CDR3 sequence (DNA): TGCGCCAGCAGCTTGACGGGGCCACCGACGGTAACTGAAGCTTTCTTT.

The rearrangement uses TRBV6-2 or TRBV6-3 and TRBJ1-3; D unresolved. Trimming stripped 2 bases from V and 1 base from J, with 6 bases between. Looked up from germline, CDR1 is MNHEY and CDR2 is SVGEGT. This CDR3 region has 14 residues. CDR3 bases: TGTGCCAGCAGTTACAGGGTTTCTGGAAACACCATATATTTT. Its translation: CASSYRVSGNTIYF.

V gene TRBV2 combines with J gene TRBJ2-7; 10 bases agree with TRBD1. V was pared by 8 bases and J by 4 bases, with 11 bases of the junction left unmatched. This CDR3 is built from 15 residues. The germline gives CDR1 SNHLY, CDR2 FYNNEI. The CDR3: CASAVPGTGDYEQYF. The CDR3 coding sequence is TGTGCCAGCGCGGTCCCCGGGACAGGGGATTACGAGCAGTACTTC. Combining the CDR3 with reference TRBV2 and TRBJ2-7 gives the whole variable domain EPEVTQTPSHQVTQMGQEVILRCVPISNHLYFYWYRQILGQKVEFLVSFYNNEISEKSEIFDDQFSVERPDGSNFTLKIRSTKLEDSAMYFCASAVPGTGDYEQYFGPGTRLTVT.

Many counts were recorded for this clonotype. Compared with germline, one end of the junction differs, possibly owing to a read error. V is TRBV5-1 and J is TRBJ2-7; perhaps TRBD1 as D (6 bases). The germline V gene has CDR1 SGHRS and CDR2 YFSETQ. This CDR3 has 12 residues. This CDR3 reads CASSLGAAEQYF. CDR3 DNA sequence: TGTGCCAGCAGCTTGGGGGCTGCCGAGCAGTACTTC.

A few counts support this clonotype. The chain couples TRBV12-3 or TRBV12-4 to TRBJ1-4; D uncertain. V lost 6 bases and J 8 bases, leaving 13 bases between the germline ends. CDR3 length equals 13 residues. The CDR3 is CASRPYSVEKLFF. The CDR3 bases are TGTGCCAGCAGACCCTACAGCGTAGAAAAACTGTTTTTT.

The CDR3 sequence: CSASLPGEYTGELFF. The CDR3 DNA is TGCAGTGCTAGTCTCCCAGGGGAATACACCGGGGAGCTGTTTTTT. The chain recombines TRBV20-1 with TRBJ2-2, with D perhaps TRBD1 (6 bases). This CDR3 region has 15 residues. Between the trimmed V and J ends, which lost 3 bases and 3 bases, there was a span of 14 bases. Germline CDR1 DFQATT, CDR2 SNEGSKA (reference sequence).

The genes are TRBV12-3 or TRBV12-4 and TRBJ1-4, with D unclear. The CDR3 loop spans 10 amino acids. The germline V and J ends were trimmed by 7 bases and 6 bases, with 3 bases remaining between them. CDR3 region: CASKDEKLFF. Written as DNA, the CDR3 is TGTGCCAGCAAAGATGAAAAACTGTTTTTT.

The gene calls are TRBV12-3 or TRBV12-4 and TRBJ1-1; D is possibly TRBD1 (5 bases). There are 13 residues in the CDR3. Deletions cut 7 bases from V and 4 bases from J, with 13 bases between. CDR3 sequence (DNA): TGTGCCAGCACTGACGTCAGGGTCACTGAAGCTTTCTTT. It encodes CASTDVRVTEAFF.

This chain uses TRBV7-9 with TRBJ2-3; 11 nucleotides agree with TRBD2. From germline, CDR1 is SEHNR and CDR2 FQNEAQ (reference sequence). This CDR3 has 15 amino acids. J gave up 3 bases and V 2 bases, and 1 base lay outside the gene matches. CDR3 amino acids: CASSLTSGGTDTQYF. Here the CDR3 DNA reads TGTGCCAGCAGCTTAACTAGCGGGGGAACAGATACGCAGTATTTT.

CDR3 nucleotide sequence: TGTGCCAGCACCGAGGGGGAATATGGCTACACCTTC. Translation gives CASTEGEYGYTF. The chain is built from TRBV7-9 and TRBJ1-2; D possibly corresponds to TRBD1 (6 bases). V was cut by 7 bases and J by 5 bases, with 11 bases left in between. Per germline, CDR1 SEHNR and CDR2 FQNEAQ (reference sequence). The CDR3 covers 12 residues.

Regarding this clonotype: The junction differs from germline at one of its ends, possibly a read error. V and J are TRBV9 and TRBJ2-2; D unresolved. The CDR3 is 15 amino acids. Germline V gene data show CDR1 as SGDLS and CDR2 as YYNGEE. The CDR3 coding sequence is TGTGCCAGCAGCGTCGGAAGCTTACACACCAGGGAGCTGTTTTTT. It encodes CASSVGSLHTRELFF.

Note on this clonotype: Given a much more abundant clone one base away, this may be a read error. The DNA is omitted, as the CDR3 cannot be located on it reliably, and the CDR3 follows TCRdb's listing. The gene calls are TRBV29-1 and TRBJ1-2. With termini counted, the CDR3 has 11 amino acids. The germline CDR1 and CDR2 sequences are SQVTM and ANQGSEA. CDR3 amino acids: CSVARGNGFTF.

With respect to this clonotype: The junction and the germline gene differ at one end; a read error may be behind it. CDR3 nucleotide sequence: TGTGCCAGCAGTCCGACAGGGATGTACGAGCAGTACTTC. Encoded protein: CASSPTGMYEQYF. This sequence joins TRBV24-1 and TRBJ2-7; 7 bases match TRBD1. The CDR3 totals 13 residues. Germline V CDR1 and CDR2: KGHDR, SFDVKD.

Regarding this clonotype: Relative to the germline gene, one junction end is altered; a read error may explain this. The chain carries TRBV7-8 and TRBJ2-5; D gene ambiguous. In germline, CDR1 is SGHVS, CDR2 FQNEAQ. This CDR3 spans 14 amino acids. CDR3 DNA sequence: TGTGCCGGCAGCTTCCCAACTTCCTCAGGGACCCAGTACTTC. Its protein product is CAGSFPTSSGTQYF.

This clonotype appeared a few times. The CDR3 DNA sequence: TGTGCCAGCAGCCCAGGGTTAAGTCAGCCCCAGCATTTT. Encoded protein: CASSPGLSQPQHF. The chain joins TRBV5-4 to TRBJ1-5; D possibly corresponds to TRBD1 (5 bases). The CDR3 spans 13 residues. Trimming cost V 4 bases and J 6 bases, with 11 bases left between them. Germline V lookup: CDR1 SGHNT, CDR2 YYREEE (reference sequence).